This entry features one T cell receptor (beta chain) sequence. Its matching antigen is unknown. The data belong to a study of T-cell reconstitution after alpha-beta-depleted transplantation in children. CDR1 and CDR2 from the germline V gene are SGHRS and YFSETQ. Trimming removed 3 bases from V and 6 bases from J, with 12 bases in between. The CDR3 covers 14 residues. Molecular barcoding with unique molecular identifiers was used for the TCRbeta library. TCRdb re-called the PCR reads through MiXCR, storing one row per CDR3 protein. The table records about 830,000 distinct CDR3 sequences, about 16% of them present only once. General observations from the study: A year had passed since transplant, and T-cell counts and diversity by then came mostly from newly produced T cells. Approximately two months post-transplant, alpha-beta T cells reportedly originated from several hundred expanded graft clones. Diversity of TCRbeta at day 60 was high in some patients, arising from surviving recipient T cells and thymic progenitors.

The chain couples TRBV5-1 to TRBJ2-2; a weak D match, TRBD2 (6 bases). The input for sequencing was PBMCs, mostly from graft donor cells, taken 360 days after TCRalphabeta/CD19-depleted stem cell transplant. This TCR derives from a male patient younger than 18 who had a stem cell transplant for acute lymphoblastic leukemia, so the T cells may come from the graft donor. The chain's CDR3 is CASSSPTSSGELFF. CDR3 DNA sequence: TGCGCCAGCAGCTCCCCGACTAGTTCCGGGGAGCTGTTTTTT.